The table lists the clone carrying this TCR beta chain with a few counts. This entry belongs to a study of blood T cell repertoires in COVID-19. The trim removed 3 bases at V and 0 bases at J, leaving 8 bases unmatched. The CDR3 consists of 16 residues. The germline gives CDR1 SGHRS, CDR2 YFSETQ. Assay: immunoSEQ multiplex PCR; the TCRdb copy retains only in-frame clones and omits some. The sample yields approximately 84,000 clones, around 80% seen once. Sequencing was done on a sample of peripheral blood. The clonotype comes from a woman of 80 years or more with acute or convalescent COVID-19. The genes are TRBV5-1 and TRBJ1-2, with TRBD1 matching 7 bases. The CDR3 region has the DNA TGCGCCAGCAGCTCTGGAACGGGACAGACTAACTATGGCTACACCTTC. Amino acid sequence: CASSSGTGQTNYGYTF.